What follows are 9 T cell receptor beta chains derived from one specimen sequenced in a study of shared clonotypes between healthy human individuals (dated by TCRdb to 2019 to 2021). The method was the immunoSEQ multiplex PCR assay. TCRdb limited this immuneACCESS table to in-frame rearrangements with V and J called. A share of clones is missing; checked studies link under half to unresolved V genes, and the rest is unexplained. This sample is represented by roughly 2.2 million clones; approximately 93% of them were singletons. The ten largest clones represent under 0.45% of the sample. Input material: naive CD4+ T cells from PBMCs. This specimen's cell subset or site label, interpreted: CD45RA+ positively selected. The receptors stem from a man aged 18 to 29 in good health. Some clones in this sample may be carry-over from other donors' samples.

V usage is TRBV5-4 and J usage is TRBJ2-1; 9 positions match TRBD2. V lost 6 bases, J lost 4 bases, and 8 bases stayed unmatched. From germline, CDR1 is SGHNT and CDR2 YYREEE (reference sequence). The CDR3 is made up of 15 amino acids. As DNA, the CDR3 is TGTGCCAGCAAGGTAGCGGGAGTGAGGTACAATGAGCAGTTCTTC. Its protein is CASKVAGVRYNEQFF.

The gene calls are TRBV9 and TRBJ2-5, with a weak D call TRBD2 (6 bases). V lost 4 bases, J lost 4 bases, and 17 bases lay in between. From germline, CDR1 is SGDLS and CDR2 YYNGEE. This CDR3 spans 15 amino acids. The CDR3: CASSFRGDRGETQYF. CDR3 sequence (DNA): TGTGCCAGCAGCTTCCGCGGGGATCGGGGAGAGACCCAGTACTTC.

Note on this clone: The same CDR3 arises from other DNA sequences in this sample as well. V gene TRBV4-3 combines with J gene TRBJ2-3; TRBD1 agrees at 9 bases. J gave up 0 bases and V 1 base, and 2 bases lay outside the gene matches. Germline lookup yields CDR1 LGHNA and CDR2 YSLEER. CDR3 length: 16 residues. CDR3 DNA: TGCGCCAGCAGCCAAGGGACAGGGGCTAGCACAGATACGCAGTATTTT. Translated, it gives CASSQGTGASTDTQYF.

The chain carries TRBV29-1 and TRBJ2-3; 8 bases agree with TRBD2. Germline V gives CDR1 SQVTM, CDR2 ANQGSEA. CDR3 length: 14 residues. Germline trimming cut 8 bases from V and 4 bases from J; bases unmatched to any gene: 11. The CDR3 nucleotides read TGCAGCTGCCTACACGTCGGGGGGGCAGATACGCAGTATTTT. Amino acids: CSCLHVGGADTQYF.

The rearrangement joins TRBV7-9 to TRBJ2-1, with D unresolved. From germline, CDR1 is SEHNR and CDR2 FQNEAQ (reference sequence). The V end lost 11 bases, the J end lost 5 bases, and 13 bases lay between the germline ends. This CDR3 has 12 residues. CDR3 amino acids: CALIKPHNEQFF. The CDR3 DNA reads TGTGCCCTTATAAAACCCCACAATGAGCAGTTCTTC.

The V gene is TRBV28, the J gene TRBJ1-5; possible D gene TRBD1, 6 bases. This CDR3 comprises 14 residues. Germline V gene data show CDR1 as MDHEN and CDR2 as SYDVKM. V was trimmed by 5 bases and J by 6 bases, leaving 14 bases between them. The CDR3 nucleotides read TGTGCCAGCAGTGGCGCTCAGGGGACTCAGCCCCAGCATTTT. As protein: CASSGAQGTQPQHF.

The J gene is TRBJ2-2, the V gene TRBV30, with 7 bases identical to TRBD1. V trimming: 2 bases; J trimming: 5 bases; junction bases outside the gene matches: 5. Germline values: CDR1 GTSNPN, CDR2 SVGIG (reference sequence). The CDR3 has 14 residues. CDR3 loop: CAWSSGTETGELFF. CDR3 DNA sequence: TGTGCCTGGAGTAGTGGGACAGAGACCGGGGAGCTGTTTTTT.

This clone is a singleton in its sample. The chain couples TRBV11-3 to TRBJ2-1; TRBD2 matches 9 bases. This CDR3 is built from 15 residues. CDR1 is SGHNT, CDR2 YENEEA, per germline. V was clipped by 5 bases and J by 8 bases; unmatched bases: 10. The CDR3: CASSPEARGRDEQFF. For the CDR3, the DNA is TGTGCCAGCAGCCCAGAGGCTCGCGGGAGGGATGAGCAGTTCTTC.

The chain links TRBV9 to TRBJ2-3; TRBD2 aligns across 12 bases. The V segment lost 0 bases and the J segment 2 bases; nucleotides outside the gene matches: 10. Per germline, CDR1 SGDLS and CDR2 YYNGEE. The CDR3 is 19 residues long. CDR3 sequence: CASSVGSSGRAGYTDTQYF. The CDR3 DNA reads TGTGCCAGCAGCGTAGGGTCTAGCGGGAGGGCCGGGTACACAGATACGCAGTATTTT.